This T cell receptor beta chain originates from a study of OX40 agonist ivuxolimab in advanced cancers. About the investigation overall: The costimulatory receptor OX40 (CD134) was targeted by ivuxolimab, a fully human IgG2 agonistic monoclonal antibody. Intravenous ivuxolimab was administered to patients every 2 weeks at six dose levels: 0.01, 0.1, 0.3, 1.5, 3 and 10 mg/kg. Of the approximately 50 dose-escalation patients, hepatocellular carcinoma was present in roughly 19, melanoma in approximately 15, renal cell carcinoma in 9 and head and neck cancer in 9. In the dose-escalation cohort, approximately 82% of patients were male, and the mean age was 60 years with a range of roughly 23 to 79. Patients were allowed to have had prior anti-PD-1, anti-PD-L1 or anti-CTLA-4 therapy, and 40% to 45% of the dose-escalation patients had been treated with checkpoint inhibitors. Partial responses occurred in three dose-escalation patients, of whom one had hepatocellular carcinoma and two had cutaneous melanoma. Peripheral TCRbeta sequencing aimed to test whether ivuxolimab altered TCR sequence diversity and caused clonal T-cell expansion. The paper describes the monotherapy dose-escalation part (N of about 47 patients) of the phase I trial of ivuxolimab.

The trial excluded patients who had a history of autoimmune disease or were on systemic immunosuppression. Peripheral blood for TCR sequencing was collected from all dose cohorts at baseline, on cycle 4 day 1, and on cycle 7 day 1. The samples were taken from a phase I, first-in-human, multicenter, open-label dose-escalation trial of ivuxolimab. The trial enrolled adults with locally advanced or metastatic head and neck squamous cell, hepatocellular, melanoma or renal cell carcinoma. Before TCR sequencing, CD4+ T cells and CD8+ T cells were sorted from peripheral blood as separate populations. For sequencing of the TCRbeta CDR3 region, genomic DNA was extracted from the sorted cells. The immunoSEQ Assay was used for sequencing of TCRbeta CDR3 regions. TCRdb took this table from immuneACCESS and kept in-frame rearrangements with V and J called. Such tables lack part of the clones; where checked against another copy, unresolved V genes explain under half of the gap, and the rest is unexplained. The sample includes tens of thousands of clones, with around 90% observed a single time. 0.4% to 0.55% of the sample belongs to the ten largest clones.

Broad study findings and their caveats: The antigen specificity of the clonally expanded peripheral T cells was not determined. Low levels of normalized T-cell clonal expansion were also shown by some nonresponding patients. After ivuxolimab, expanded clones were on average more numerous among CD8+ T cells than among CD4+ T cells. At doses of 0.1 to 3.0 mg/kg, clonal expansion of both CD4+ and CD8+ blood T cells was observed from baseline to week 6. In the 0.1-3.0 mg/kg groups, partial responders were among the patients with the lowest normalized peripheral clonal expansion, particularly in CD8+ T cells.

This clone was recorded only once. Its antigen has not been determined. Base quality data are lacking; no much larger clone is found one base away. The receptor was isolated from an adult with an advanced solid tumor such as melanoma, head and neck, liver or kidney cancer. The sequences come from CD4+ or CD8+ T cells sorted from blood, collected in a trial of the OX40 agonist ivuxolimab.

CDR3 reads: CASSGSGGSSRETQYF. The DNA sequence is TGTGCCAGCAGTGGAAGCGGCGGGAGTTCAAGAGAGACCCAGTACTTC. The sequence is built from TRBV28 and TRBJ2-5, and 7 bases in between align with TRBD2. At the junction V is shortened by 5 bases and J by 4 bases; bases outside the gene matches: 13. The cysteine opens and the phenylalanine closes a CDR3 of 16 amino acids. The kept DNA is CDR3 alone, 48 bases in frame from the first base. CDR1 MDHEN and CDR2 SYDVKM are derived from the germline V gene.